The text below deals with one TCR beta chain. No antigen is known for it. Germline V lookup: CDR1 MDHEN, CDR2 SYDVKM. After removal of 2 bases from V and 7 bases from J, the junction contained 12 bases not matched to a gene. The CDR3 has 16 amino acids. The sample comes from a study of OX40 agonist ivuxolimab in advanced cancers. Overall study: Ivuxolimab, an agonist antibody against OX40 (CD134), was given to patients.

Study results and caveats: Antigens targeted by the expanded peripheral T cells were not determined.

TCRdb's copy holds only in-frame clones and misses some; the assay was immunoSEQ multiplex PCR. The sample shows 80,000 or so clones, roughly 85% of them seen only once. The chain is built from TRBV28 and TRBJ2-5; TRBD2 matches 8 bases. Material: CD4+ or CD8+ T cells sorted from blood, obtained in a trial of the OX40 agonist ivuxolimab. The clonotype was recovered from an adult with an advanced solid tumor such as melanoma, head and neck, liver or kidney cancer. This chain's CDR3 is CASSLVAGGGRATQYF. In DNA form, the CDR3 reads TGTGCCAGCAGTTTAGTGGCGGGGGGCGGTCGTGCGACCCAGTACTTC.